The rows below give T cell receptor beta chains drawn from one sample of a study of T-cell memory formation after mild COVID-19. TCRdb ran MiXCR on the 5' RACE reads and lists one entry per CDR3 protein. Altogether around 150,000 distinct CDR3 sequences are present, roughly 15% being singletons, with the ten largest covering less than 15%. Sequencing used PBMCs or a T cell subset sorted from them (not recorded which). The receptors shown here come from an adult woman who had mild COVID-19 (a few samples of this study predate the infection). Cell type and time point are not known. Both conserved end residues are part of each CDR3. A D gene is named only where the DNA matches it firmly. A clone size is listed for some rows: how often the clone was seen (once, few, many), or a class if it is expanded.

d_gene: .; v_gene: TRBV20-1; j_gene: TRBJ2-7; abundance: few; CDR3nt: TGCAGTGCTAGAAGGCCGGACGGAACCTACGAGCAGTACTTC; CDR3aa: CSARRPDGTYEQYF
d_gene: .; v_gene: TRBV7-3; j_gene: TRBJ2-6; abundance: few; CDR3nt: TGTGCCAGCAGCTCTGGGGCCAACGTCCTGACTTTC; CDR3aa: CASSSGANVLTF
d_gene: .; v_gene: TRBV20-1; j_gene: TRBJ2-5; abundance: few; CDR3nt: TGCAGTGCTAGAGACCGGGGTTGGTACCAAGAGACCCAGTACTTC; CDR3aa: CSARDRGWYQETQYF
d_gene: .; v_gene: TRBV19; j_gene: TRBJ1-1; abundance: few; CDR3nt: TGTGCCACTAGGAACACTGAAGCTTTCTTT; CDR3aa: CATRNTEAFF
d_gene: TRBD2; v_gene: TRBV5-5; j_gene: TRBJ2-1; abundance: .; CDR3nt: TGTGCCAGCAGCTTCAGAGGGACTAGCGGGATTACCCCCAATGAGCAGTTCTTC; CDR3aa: CASSFRGTSGITPNEQFF
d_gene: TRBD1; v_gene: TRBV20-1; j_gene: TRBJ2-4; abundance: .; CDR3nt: TGCAGCGCCAGCCGGGACAGGGTAAACATTCAGTACTTC; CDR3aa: CSASRDRVNIQYF
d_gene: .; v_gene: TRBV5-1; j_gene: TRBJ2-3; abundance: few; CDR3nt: TGCGCCAGCAGCTTTGGTATCGGACAGATCACAGATACGCAGTATTTT; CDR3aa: CASSFGIGQITDTQYF
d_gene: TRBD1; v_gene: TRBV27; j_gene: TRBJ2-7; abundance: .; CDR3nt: TGTGCCAGCAGTCCCCAGGGACAGGGTTACTCCTACGAGCAGTACTTC; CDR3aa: CASSPQGQGYSYEQYF
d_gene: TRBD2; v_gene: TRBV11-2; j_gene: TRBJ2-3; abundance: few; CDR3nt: TGTGCCAGCAGCCCCCCCGGACTAGTCACAGATACGCAGTATTTT; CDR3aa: CASSPPGLVTDTQYF
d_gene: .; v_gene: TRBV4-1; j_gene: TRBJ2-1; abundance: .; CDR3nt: TGCGCCAGCAGAGGAAGGACGGATTACAATGAGCAGTTCTTC; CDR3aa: CASRGRTDYNEQFF
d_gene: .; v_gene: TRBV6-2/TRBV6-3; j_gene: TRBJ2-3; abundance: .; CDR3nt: TGTGCCAGCAGCCAAGCGCCAAATGAGGATACGCAGTATTTT; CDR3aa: CASSQAPNEDTQYF
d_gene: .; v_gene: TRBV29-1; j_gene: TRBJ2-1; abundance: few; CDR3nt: TGCAGCGTTGACTTGGCTCAAAGTTACAATGAGCAGTTCTTC; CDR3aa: CSVDLAQSYNEQFF